Below are 5 T cell receptor beta chains sequenced from a single sample in a study of regulatory T cells in long-lasting Graves disease. Time point noted: newly diagnosed GD, antithyroid drugs for less than 3 months. Construction of the TCR library relied on RNA isolated from PBMCs. Arm-PCR of CDR3 regions with iRepertoire HTBI primers generated TCR beta libraries. TCRdb ran MiXCR on the multiplex PCR reads and lists one entry per CDR3 protein. The table lists roughly 520,000 distinct CDR3 sequences, 9.5% to 15% of them singletons, with about 8.9% in the top ten. This sample also appeared in a second study, on T cells in Graves' hyperthyroidism and ophthalmopathy.

The material sequenced was peripheral blood mononuclear cells (PBMCs), taken at new diagnosis, from a patient treated with antithyroid drugs. Receptors were obtained from a woman in her twenties or thirties with Graves disease.

This clonotype occurred many times. The J gene is TRBJ2-7, the V gene TRBV12-3 or TRBV12-4; 13 nucleotides line up with TRBD2. CDR3 size: 20 residues. V shed 3 bases and J 0 bases; nucleotides not matched to a gene: 14. Here the CDR3 reads CASSFLGSGTSGTNSYEQYF. The CDR3 DNA is TGTGCCAGCAGTTTTTTGGGTTCAGGGACTAGCGGGACGAACTCCTACGAGCAGTACTTC.

The table lists this clonotype with many counts. This rearrangement joins TRBV10-3 to TRBJ2-1, with TRBD2 identical over 10 bases. Germline-derived CDR1 and CDR2 are ENHRY and SYGVKD. The CDR3 is 15 residues long. Trimming removed 4 bases from V and 7 bases from J; junction bases left unmatched: 7. The CDR3 loop reads CAISGGGLADNEQFF. The DNA of the CDR3 is TGTGCCATCAGTGGAGGTGGACTAGCGGATAATGAGCAGTTCTTC.

At least ten counts were recorded for this clonotype. This chain uses TRBV11-2 with TRBJ2-7; D remains ambiguous. The CDR3 covers 15 residues. Germline loops: CDR1 SGHAT, CDR2 FQNNGV. V dropped 1 base and J dropped 2 bases, with 12 bases sitting between them. The chain's CDR3 is CASSLVDLPAYEQYF. CDR3 bases: TGTGCCAGCAGCTTAGTCGATCTACCGGCCTACGAGCAGTACTTC. The full variable domain, with the rest looked up from reference TRBV11-2 and TRBJ2-7, is EAGVAQSPRYKIIEKRQSVAFWCNPISGHATLYWYQQILGQGPKLLIQFQNNGVVDDSQLPKDRFSAERLKGVDSTLKIQPAKLEDSAVYLCASSLVDLPAYEQYFGPGTRLTVT.

The chain carries TRBV6-1 and TRBJ1-1; 11 bases are a match to TRBD1. The CDR3 length is 16 residues. Germline V CDR1 and CDR2: MNHNS, SASEGT. V lost 6 bases, J lost 5 bases, and 11 bases stayed unmatched. CDR3: CASSSALGTGGTEAFF. The CDR3 DNA reads as TGTGCCAGCAGCTCGGCCCTCGGGACAGGGGGGACTGAAGCTTTCTTT.

The V call is TRBV7-9, the J call TRBJ2-1, with D maybe TRBD1 (6 bases). Germline V gene lookup returns CDR1 SEHNR and CDR2 FQNEAQ (reference sequence). The length of the CDR3 is 15 residues. V lost 0 bases and J lost 3, with 9 bases in between. CDR3 sequence: CASSLAQGIYNEQFF. In nucleotides, the CDR3 is TGTGCCAGCAGCTTAGCACAGGGTATCTACAATGAGCAGTTCTTC.